This passage covers 14 T cell receptor beta chains from one sample sequenced in a study of blood T cell repertoires in COVID-19. Sequencing was performed with immunoSEQ multiplex PCR; in TCRdb, only in-frame clones are kept and a portion is missing. The sample records around 70,000 clones, roughly 90% being singletons. The sample consisted of peripheral blood. These receptors were obtained from a man over 45 with acute or convalescent COVID-19.

The rearrangement joins TRBV30 to TRBJ1-2, with 8 bases matching TRBD1. CDR1 is GTSNPN, CDR2 SVGIG, per germline (reference sequence). The ends lost 7 bases at V and 7 bases at J; junction bases unmatched: 14. The CDR3 length is 14 residues. CDR3 loop: CASGQGGAFGGYTF. CDR3 sequence (DNA): TGTGCCTCCGGACAGGGTGGGGCTTTCGGTGGCTACACCTTC.

In this sample, this clone turned up once. This chain uses TRBV5-6 with TRBJ2-1; TRBD2 might be the D (6 bases). This CDR3 has 15 residues. The germline CDR1 and CDR2 sequences are SGHDT and YYEEEE. Trimming stripped 4 bases from V and 8 bases from J, with 19 bases between. CDR3 sequence reads: CASSQLGTGIDEQFF. The CDR3 coding sequence is TGTGCCAGCAGCCAACTCGGGACTGGAATCGATGAGCAGTTCTTC. Full variable domain (missing parts from reference TRBV5-6 and TRBJ2-1): DAGVTQSPTHLIKTRGQQVTLRCSPKSGHDTVSWYQQALGQGPQFIFQYYEEEERQRGNFPDRFSGHQFPNYSSELNVNALLLGDSALYLCASSQLGTGIDEQFFGPGTRLTVL.

The V call is TRBV6-1, the J call TRBJ1-5; D uncertain. The germline V and J ends were trimmed by 2 bases and 6 bases, with 17 bases remaining between them. This CDR3 comprises 16 residues. CDR1 is MNHNS and CDR2 is SASEGT in the germline V gene. In DNA form, the CDR3 reads TGTGCCAGCAGTGAAACGTTGGTCGGGGTTGGTCAGCCCCAGCATTTT. Protein: CASSETLVGVGQPQHF.

The gene calls are TRBV2 and TRBJ2-1, with 10 bases matching TRBD2. Germline trimming cut 6 bases from V and 1 base from J; bases unmatched to any gene: 12. The CDR3 has 18 residues. Germline-derived CDR1 and CDR2 are SNHLY and FYNNEI. In nucleotides, the CDR3 is TGTGCCAGCAGATCGGGGCTAGCGGGGGAACGGTCCTACAATGAGCAGTTCTTC. It translates to CASRSGLAGERSYNEQFF.

The chain combines TRBV9 with TRBJ2-5; D perhaps matches TRBD1 (6 bases). The length of the CDR3 is 15 residues. V was pared by 0 bases and J by 9 bases, with 18 bases between. Germline CDR1 reads SGDLS; CDR2 reads YYNGEE. The chain's CDR3 is CASSVEGTDRLAQYF. The DNA of the CDR3 is TGTGCCAGCAGCGTAGAGGGTACGGACAGATTGGCCCAGTACTTC.

The chain links TRBV27 to TRBJ1-2, with 8 bases matching TRBD1. This CDR3 is built from 15 residues. J gave up 5 bases and V 5 bases, and 10 bases lay outside the gene matches. Germline CDR1 is MNHEY and CDR2 is SMNVEV (reference sequence). The CDR3 sequence: CASSPHGTGLYGYTF. The DNA for the CDR3 is TGTGCCAGCAGTCCTCACGGGACAGGTCTTTATGGCTACACCTTC.

A word on this clone: Distinct nucleotide sequences in the sample also encode this CDR3. The V gene is TRBV27, the J gene TRBJ2-7, with 8 nucleotides matching TRBD2. Germline trimming cut 6 bases from V and 2 bases from J; bases unmatched to any gene: 6. The germline gives CDR1 MNHEY, CDR2 SMNVEV (reference sequence). This CDR3 has 14 residues. CDR3: CASSAAGAAYEQYF. CDR3 DNA: TGTGCCAGCAGCGCAGCGGGAGCAGCCTACGAGCAGTACTTC.

This clone was counted a few times. The V and J genes are TRBV11-3 and TRBJ2-4; TRBD2 aligns across 9 bases. This CDR3 region has 14 residues. CDR1 and CDR2 from the germline V gene are SGHNT and YENEEA. V shed 4 bases, J shed 8 bases, and the junction held 6 bases outside the gene matches. The CDR3 nucleotides read TGTGCCAGCAGCTCCTTAGCGGGAGTTGACATTCAGTACTTC. Residues: CASSSLAGVDIQYF. The full variable domain, completed using reference TRBV11-3 and TRBJ2-4, is EAGVVQSPRYKIIEKKQPVAFWCNPISGHNTLYWYLQNLGQGPELLIRYENEEAVDDSQLPKDRFSAERLKGVDSTLKIQPAELGDSAVYLCASSSLAGVDIQYFGAGTRLSVL.

In DNA form, the CDR3 reads TGTGCCAGCAGCTTAATGGGGCCTCGGATTTACGAGCAGTACTTC. Amino acid sequence: CASSLMGPRIYEQYF. V gene TRBV7-9 combines with J gene TRBJ2-7, with D perhaps matching TRBD1 (5 bases). Trimming took 2 bases from V and 4 from J, leaving 15 bases between them. This CDR3 region has 15 residues. Germline V CDR1 and CDR2: SEHNR, FQNEAQ (reference sequence).

The chain couples TRBV24-1 to TRBJ2-1; 7 bases map to TRBD2. J was trimmed by 7 bases and V by 0 bases; bases with no gene match: 5. The CDR3 is made up of 15 amino acids. Germline V gene lookup returns CDR1 KGHDR and CDR2 SFDVKD. As DNA, the CDR3 is TGTGCCACCAGTGATTTGGTGGGAGGGCCAAATGAGCAGTTCTTC. Its translation is CATSDLVGGPNEQFF.

This rearrangement joins TRBV6-1 to TRBJ1-4, with D tentatively TRBD1 (6 bases). The CDR3 runs 16 residues. V was cut by 4 bases and J by 1 base, with 13 bases left in between. Per germline, CDR1 MNHNS and CDR2 SASEGT. CDR3 in DNA: TGTGCCAGCAGTGGAGCCCTGACAGGAACTAATGAAAAACTGTTTTTT. Protein: CASSGALTGTNEKLFF.

This chain connects TRBV6-6 to TRBJ2-7; TRBD2 agrees at 9 bases. Per germline, CDR1 MNHNY and CDR2 SVGAGI (reference sequence). The CDR3 loop spans 16 amino acids. V trimming: 5 bases; J trimming: 0 bases; junction bases outside the gene matches: 8. As DNA, the CDR3 is TGTGCCAGCAGTGCGTCACTAGCGGGTTACTCCTACGAGCAGTACGTC. This codes for CASSASLAGYSYEQYV.

The chain uses TRBV11-2 and TRBJ2-7, with TRBD1 matching over 9 bases. Germline V gene data show CDR1 as SGHAT and CDR2 as FQNNGV. CDR3 size: 15 residues. Trimming took 5 bases from V and 3 from J; bases not matched to a gene: 8. In nucleotides, the CDR3 is TGTGCCAGCAGCCATTACAGGGGGCCTGGCTACGAGCAGTACTTC. Protein sequence: CASSHYRGPGYEQYF.

The J gene is TRBJ1-1, the V gene TRBV6-5, with D possibly matching TRBD1 (5 bases). The V end lost 6 bases, the J end lost 5 bases, and 16 bases lay between the germline ends. CDR1 and CDR2 (germline): MNHEY, SVGAGI. The CDR3 runs 14 residues. CDR3 protein: CASRIGGLETEAFF. CDR3 nucleotides: TGTGCCAGCAGGATCGGGGGATTGGAGACTGAAGCTTTCTTT.